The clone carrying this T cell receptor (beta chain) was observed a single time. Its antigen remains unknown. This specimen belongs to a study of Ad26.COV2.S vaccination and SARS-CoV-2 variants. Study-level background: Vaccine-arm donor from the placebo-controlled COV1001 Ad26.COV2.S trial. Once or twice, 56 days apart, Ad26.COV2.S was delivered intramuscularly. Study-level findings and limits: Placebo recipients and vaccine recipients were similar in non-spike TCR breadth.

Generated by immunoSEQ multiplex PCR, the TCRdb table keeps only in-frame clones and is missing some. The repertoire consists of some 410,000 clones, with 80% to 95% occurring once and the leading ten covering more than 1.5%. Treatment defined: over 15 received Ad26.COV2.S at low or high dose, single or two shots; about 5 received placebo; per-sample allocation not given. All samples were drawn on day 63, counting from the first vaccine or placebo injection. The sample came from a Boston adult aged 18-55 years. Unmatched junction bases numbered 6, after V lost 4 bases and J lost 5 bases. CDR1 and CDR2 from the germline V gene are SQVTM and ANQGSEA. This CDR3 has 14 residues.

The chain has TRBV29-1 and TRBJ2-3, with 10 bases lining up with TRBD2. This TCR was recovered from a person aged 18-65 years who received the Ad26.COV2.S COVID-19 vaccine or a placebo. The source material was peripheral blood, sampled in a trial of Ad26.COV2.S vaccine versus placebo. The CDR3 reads CSVVAGGRGDTQYF. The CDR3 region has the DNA TGCAGCGTTGTAGCGGGGGGCCGTGGAGATACGCAGTATTTT.